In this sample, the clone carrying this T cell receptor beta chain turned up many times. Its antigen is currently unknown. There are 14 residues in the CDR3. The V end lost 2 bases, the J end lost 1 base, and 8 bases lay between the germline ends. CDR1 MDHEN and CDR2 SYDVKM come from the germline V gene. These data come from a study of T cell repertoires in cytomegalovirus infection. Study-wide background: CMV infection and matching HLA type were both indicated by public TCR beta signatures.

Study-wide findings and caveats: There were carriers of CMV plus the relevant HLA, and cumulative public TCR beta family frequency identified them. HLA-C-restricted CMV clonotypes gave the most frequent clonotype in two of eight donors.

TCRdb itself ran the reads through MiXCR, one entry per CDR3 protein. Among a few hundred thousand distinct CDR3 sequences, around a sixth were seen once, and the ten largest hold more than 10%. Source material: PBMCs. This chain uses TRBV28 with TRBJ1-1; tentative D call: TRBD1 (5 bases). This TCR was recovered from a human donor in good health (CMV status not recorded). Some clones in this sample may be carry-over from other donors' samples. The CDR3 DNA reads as TGTGCCAGCAGTTTAAGACAGACGAACACTGAAGCTTTCTTT. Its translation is CASSLRQTNTEAFF.